This T cell receptor beta chain was captured by sequencing in a study of shared clonotypes between healthy human individuals (dated by TCRdb to 2020 to 2022). At the level of the whole study: A few men and a couple of women, aged 18 to 49 years, made up the cohort. Each donor's leukapheresis produced roughly between about 0.8 and 10 billion PBMCs. The study deeply sequenced blood TCR repertoires of about 5 healthy adults to estimate repertoire size and the extent of clonotype sharing between individuals. Per donor, three plates each were used for CD4 naive and CD4 memory, two for CD8 naive, and one for CD8 memory. Libraries were prepared and TCR repertoires were sequenced by different laboratories using diverse techniques, in order to increase sequencing depth and limit assay-specific biases. What the work shows at the level of the full study, not this receptor alone: The genetic and exposure-history diversity represented was limited by the small number of donors. Pairwise subsampling indicated that sequencing depth was expected to affect the degree of clonotype sharing among donors. Compared with non-shared clonotypes, clonotypes shared by all four sorted-subset donors had higher generation probabilities. Naive subsets generally had larger estimated clonotype richness than memory subsets. Sampling was limited to blood, and TCR repertoires in tissue likely differ from TCR repertoires in blood. Even with the large sequencing depth, rarefaction of the sorted-subset datasets indicated that sequencing was incomplete. Roughly 5.2% of naive CD4, 3.5% of naive CD8, approximately 2% of memory CD4, and about 0.4% of memory CD8 clonotypes were shared across a few donors.

The donors were healthy, HIV-negative adults who had no recently reported acute infections or vaccinations. All donors were Caucasian adults living in Nashville, Tennessee, USA. CD4+ T cells were enriched through magnetic negative selection, after which naive cells were positively selected on CD45RA and the remaining negative fraction served as the memory subset. Blood was obtained by leukapheresis, after which PBMCs were separated by Ficoll-Histopaque density gradient centrifugation and cryopreserved in liquid nitrogen vapor phase. Analytical flow cytometry was used to check the purity and quantity of each magnetically sorted T cell population. From each sorted fraction, genomic DNA was isolated and quantified by UV absorbance on a Nanodrop 2000c. TCR CDR3 regions were amplified from genomic DNA by multiplex PCR using the deep immunoSEQ assay. Extracted genomic DNA from each cell subset was spread evenly across all wells of several immunoSEQ 96-well plates, with each plate serving as a replicate. For sorted subsets, each replicate PCR was loaded with roughly 200 ng genomic DNA, equivalent to roughly 30,000 T cell genomes. Purified libraries were quantified with a Qubit 3.0 fluorometer, sized on a Bioanalyzer 2100, and re-quantified with the KAPA Library Quantification kit. Every immunoSEQ 96-well plate was sequenced on a dedicated single-read 150-cycle Illumina NextSeq 550 flow cell. Regarding the original processing steps: The immunoSEQ output contained only junctional sequences without quality scores, so filtering could not match that applied to full-length reads. To assign V/J genes and CDR3, sequences were annotated against IMGT germline references using PyIR, a Python wrapper for IgBLAST v1.9. Reads were removed for weak V/J assignments (E-value above 1e-6), missing CDR3, stop codons, out-of-frame junctions, or ambiguous translated residues. V3J clonotypes were defined as sequences sharing an identical inferred V gene, J gene, and CDR3 amino acid sequence. Percentage overlap between repertoires was computed as shared unique clonotypes divided by the size of the smaller repertoire. Richness of each repertoire was evaluated using RTK rarefaction, the Chao1 estimator, and Recon v2.1 estimates of unobserved clonotypes. Generation probabilities were computed with OLGA for all TCRbeta clonotypes obtained by the gDNA method from four donors. TCRdb provides this immuneACCESS table in a form limited to in-frame rearrangements. Some clones are lacking; in checked studies, under half of them reflect an unresolved V gene, and why the rest are absent is not known. V and J calls and clone size are as listed in that table; D and trimming were resolved from the DNA. The sample table records roughly 1,000,000 clones; 78% of these occur just once. Of the sample, 0.5% to 0.6% falls within the top ten clones.

Comments on this clone: The antigen it recognizes is unknown. There are no base qualities to consult, and no much larger clone falls within one base.

At the junction V is shortened by 6 bases and J by 3 bases; bases outside the gene matches: 5. The CDR3 has 14 amino acids, counting the end cysteine and phenylalanine. The only DNA kept is the CDR3, 42 bases in frame from the first base. In the germline V gene, CDR1 corresponds to ENHRY and CDR2 to SYGVKD. The chain was built from TRBV10-3 and TRBJ2-7, with TRBD2 matching 10 junction bases. This TCR came from a man aged 18 to 29 in good health. Some clones in this sample may be carry-over from other donors' samples. Sequencing input: memory CD4+ T cells from PBMCs. This sample's cell subset or site label indicates: CD45RA-negative fraction. The CDR3 amino acid sequence is: CAIRRAGGIYEQYF. The nucleotides are TGTGCCATCAGGCGAGCGGGAGGGATCTACGAGCAGTACTTC.